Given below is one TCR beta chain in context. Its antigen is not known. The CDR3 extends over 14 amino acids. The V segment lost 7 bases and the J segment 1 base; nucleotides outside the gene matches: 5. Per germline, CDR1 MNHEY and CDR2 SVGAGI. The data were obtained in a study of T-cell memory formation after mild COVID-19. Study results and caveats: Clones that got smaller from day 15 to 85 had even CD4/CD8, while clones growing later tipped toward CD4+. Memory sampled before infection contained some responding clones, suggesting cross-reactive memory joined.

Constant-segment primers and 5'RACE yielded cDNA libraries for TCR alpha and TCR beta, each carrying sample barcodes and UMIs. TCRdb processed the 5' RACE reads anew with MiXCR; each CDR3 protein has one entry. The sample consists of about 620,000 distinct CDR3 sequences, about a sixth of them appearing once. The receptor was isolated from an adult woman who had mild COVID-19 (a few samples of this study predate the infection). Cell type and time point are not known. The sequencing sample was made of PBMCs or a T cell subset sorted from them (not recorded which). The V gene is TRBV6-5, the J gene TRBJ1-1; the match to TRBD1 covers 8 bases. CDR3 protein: CASMGQGANTEAFF. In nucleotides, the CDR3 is TGTGCCAGCATGGGGCAGGGGGCGAACACTGAAGCTTTCTTT.